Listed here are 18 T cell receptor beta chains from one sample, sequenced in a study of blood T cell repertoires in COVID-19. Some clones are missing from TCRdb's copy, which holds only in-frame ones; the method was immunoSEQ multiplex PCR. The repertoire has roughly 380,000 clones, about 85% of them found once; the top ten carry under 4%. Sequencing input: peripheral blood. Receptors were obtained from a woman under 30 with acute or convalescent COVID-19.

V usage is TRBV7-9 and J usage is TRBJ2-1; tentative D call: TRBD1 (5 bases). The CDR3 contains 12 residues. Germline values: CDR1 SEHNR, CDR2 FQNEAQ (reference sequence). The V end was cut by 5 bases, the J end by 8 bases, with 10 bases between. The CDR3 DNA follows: TGTGCCAGCAGCGAACAGGTCCATGAGCAGTTCTTC. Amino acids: CASSEQVHEQFF. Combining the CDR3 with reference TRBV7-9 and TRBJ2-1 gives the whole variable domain DTGVSQNPRHKITKRGQNVTFRCDPISEHNRLYWYRQTLGQGPEFLTYFQNEAQLEKSRLLSDRFSAERPKGSFSTLEIQRTEQGDSAMYLCASSEQVHEQFFGPGTRLTVL.

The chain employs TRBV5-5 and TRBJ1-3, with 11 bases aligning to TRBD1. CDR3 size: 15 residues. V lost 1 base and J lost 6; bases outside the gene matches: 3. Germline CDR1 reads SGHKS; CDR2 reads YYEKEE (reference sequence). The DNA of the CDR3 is TGTGCCAGCAGCTTGCCGGGACAGGGGGAAAACACCATATATTTT. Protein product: CASSLPGQGENTIYF.

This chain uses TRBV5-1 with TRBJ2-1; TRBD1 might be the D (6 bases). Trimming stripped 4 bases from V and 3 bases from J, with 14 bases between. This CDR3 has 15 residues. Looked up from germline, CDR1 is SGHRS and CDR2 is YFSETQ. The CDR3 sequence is CASSPTGQDYNEQFF. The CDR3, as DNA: TGCGCCAGCAGCCCCACGGGACAAGACTACAATGAGCAGTTCTTC. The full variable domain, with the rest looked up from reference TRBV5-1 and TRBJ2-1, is KAGVTQTPRYLIKTRGQQVTLSCSPISGHRSVSWYQQTPGQGLQFLFEYFSETQRNKGNFPGRFSGRQFSNSRSEMNVSTLELGDSALYLCASSPTGQDYNEQFFGPGTRLTVL.

The CDR3 spells CAWRTGTGGPLHF. In DNA, the CDR3 is TGTGCCTGGCGAACCGGGACAGGGGGGCCCCTCCACTTT. The chain has TRBV30 and TRBJ1-6, with TRBD1 matching over 11 bases. The CDR3 spans 13 residues. Trimming took 5 bases from V and 13 from J; bases not matched to a gene: 7. The germline gives CDR1 GTSNPN, CDR2 SVGIG (reference sequence).

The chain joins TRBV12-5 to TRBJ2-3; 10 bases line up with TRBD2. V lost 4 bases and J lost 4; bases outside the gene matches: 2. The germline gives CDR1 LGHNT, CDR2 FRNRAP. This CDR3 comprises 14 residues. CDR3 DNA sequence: TGTGCTAGTGGTTCGGGGACTAGCGCAGATACGCAGTATTTT. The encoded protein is CASGSGTSADTQYF.

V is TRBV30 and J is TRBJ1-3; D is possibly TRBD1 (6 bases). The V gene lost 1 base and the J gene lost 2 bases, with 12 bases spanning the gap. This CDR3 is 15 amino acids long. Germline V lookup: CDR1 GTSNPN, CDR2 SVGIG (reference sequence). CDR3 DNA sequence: TGTGCCTGGAGTGCTCAGGGGTCTGCTGGAAACACCATATATTTT. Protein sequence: CAWSAQGSAGNTIYF.

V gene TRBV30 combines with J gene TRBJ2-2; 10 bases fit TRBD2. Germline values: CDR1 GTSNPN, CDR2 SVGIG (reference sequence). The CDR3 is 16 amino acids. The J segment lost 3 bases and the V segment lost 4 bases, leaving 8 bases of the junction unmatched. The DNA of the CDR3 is TGTGCCTGGACTCTAGCGGGGGCCCTGGACACCGGGGAGCTGTTTTTT. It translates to CAWTLAGALDTGELFF. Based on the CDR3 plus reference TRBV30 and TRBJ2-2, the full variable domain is SQTIHQWPATLVQPVGSPLSLECTVEGTSNPNLYWYRQAAGRGLQLLFYSVGIGQISSEVPQNLSASRPQDRQFILSSKKLLLSDSGFYLCAWTLAGALDTGELFFGEGSRLTVL.

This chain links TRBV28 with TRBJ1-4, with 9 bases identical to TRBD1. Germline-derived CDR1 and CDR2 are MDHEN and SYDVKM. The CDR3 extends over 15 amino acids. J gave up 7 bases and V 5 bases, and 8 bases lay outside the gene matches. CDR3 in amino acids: CASSPSGQGGEKLFF. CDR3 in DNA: TGTGCCAGCAGTCCCTCGGGACAGGGAGGTGAAAAACTGTTTTTT. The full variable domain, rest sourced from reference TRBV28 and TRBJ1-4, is DVKVTQSSRYLVKRTGEKVFLECVQDMDHENMFWYRQDPGLGLRLIYFSYDVKMKEKGDIPEGYSVSREKKERFSLILESASTNQTSMYLCASSPSGQGGEKLFFGSGTQLSVL.

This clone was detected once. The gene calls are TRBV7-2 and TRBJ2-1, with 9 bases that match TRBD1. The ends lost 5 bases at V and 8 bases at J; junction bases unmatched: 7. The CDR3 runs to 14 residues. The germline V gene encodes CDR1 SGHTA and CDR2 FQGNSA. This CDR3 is CASSQNRGRDEQFF. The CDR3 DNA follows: TGTGCCAGCAGCCAAAACAGGGGGCGGGATGAGCAGTTCTTC.

CDR3 bases: TGTGCCAGCAGCACCGGGACTCTCCCTCTCTACGAGCAGTACTTC. Its translation is CASSTGTLPLYEQYF. The chain has TRBV28 and TRBJ2-7; D might be TRBD2 (6 bases). Trimming took 6 bases from V and 3 from J, leaving 18 bases between them. Germline CDR1 and CDR2: MDHEN and SYDVKM. The CDR3 spans 15 residues. The full variable domain, completed using reference TRBV28 and TRBJ2-7, is DVKVTQSSRYLVKRTGEKVFLECVQDMDHENMFWYRQDPGLGLRLIYFSYDVKMKEKGDIPEGYSVSREKKERFSLILESASTNQTSMYLCASSTGTLPLYEQYFGPGTRLTVT.

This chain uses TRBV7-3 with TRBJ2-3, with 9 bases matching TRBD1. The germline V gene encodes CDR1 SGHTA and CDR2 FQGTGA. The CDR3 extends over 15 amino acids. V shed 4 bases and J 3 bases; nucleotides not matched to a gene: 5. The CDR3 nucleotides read TGTGCCAGCAGCTCCCCGACAGGGGGGACAGATACGCAGTATTTT. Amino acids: CASSSPTGGTDTQYF.

The CDR3 loop reads CASSPQTGGGTEAFF. In DNA form, the CDR3 reads TGTGCCAGTAGTCCCCAGACAGGGGGCGGCACTGAAGCTTTCTTT. The chain combines TRBV19 with TRBJ1-1; TRBD1 matches 10 bases. CDR1 is LNHDA, CDR2 SQIVND, per germline (reference sequence). The junction had 7 bases not matched to a gene; V was cut back by 5 bases and J by 4 bases. The CDR3 spans 15 residues.

CDR3 region: CASSLNSRGSSEAFF. The CDR3 DNA reads as TGTGCCAGCAGTTTAAATTCCAGGGGAAGCTCTGAAGCTTTCTTT. The chain joins TRBV27 to TRBJ1-1; perhaps TRBD1 as D (6 bases). This CDR3 has 15 residues. V was pared by 2 bases and J by 6 bases, with 16 bases between. In germline, CDR1 is MNHEY, CDR2 SMNVEV (reference sequence).

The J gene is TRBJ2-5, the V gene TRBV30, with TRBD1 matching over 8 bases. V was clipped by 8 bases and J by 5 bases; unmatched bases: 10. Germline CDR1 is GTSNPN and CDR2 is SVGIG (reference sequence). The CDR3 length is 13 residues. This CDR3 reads CATDRGLSETQYF. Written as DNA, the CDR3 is TGTGCCACCGACAGGGGCCTATCGGAGACCCAGTACTTC.

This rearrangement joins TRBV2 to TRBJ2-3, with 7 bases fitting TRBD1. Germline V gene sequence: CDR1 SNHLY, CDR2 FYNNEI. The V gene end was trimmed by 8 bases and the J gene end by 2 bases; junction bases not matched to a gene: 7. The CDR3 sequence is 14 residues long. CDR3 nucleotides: TGTGCCAGCGAGGGACAGCCCCTCACAGATACGCAGTATTTT. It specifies CASEGQPLTDTQYF.

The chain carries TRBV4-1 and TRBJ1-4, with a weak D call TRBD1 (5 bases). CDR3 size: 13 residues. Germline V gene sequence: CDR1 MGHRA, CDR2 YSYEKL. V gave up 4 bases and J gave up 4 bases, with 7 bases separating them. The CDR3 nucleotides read TGCGCCAGCAGCCTTCAGGGTAATGAAAAACTGTTTTTT. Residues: CASSLQGNEKLFF.

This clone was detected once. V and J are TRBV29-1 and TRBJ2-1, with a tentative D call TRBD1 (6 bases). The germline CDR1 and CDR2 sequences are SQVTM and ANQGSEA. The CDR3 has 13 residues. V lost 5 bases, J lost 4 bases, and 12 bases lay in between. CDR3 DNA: TGCAGCGTTCTGATTGGACAGTACAATGAGCAGTTCTTC. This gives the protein CSVLIGQYNEQFF.

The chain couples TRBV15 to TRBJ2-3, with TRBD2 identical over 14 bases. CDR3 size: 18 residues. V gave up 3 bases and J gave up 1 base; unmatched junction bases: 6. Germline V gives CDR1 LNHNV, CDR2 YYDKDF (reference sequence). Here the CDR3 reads CATSSRLAGGRGTDTQYF. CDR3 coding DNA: TGTGCCACCAGCAGCCGACTAGCGGGGGGGCGTGGCACAGATACGCAGTATTTT.